Each of the 2 T cell receptor beta chains below was sequenced from the same sample in a study of blood T cell repertoires in COVID-19. Assay used: immunoSEQ multiplex PCR; TCRdb lists only in-frame clones, some missing. The table shows some 24,000 clones, with around 81% occurring only once. Material: peripheral blood. These receptors came from a man aged 65 to 79 with acute or convalescent COVID-19.

The CDR3 protein is CASSFGLIGSEKLFF. CDR3 nucleotide sequence: TGTGCCAGCAGCTTTGGCCTAATAGGGAGTGAAAAACTGTTTTTT. The chain couples TRBV7-3 to TRBJ1-4; D remains unclear. The V and J ends lost 3 bases and 7 bases respectively, with 15 bases between them. The germline V gene encodes CDR1 SGHTA and CDR2 FQGTGA. The CDR3 has 15 residues.

The gene calls are TRBV19 and TRBJ1-2; D is unresolved. Germline CDR1 reads LNHDA; CDR2 reads SQIVND (reference sequence). Trimming cost V 5 bases and J 1 base, with 8 bases left between them. The CDR3 loop spans 13 amino acids. The CDR3 loop is CASSPQYNYGYTF. The DNA for the CDR3 is TGTGCCAGTAGTCCCCAGTATAACTATGGCTACACCTTC.